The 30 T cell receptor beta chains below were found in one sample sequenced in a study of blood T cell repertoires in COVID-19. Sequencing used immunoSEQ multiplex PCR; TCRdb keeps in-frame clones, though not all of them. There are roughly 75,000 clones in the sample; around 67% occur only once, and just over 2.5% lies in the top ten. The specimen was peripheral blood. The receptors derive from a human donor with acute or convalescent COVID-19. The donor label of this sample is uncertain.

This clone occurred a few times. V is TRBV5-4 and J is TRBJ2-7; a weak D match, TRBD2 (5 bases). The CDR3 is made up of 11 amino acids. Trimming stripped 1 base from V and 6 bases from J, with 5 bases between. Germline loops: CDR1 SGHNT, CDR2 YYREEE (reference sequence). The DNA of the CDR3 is TGTGCCAGCAGCTTGCGGGGCGAGCAGTACTTC. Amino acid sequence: CASSLRGEQYF. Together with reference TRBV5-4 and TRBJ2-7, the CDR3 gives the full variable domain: ETGVTQSPTHLIKTRGQQVTLRCSSQSGHNTVSWYQQALGQGPQFIFQYYREEENGRGNFPPRFSGLQFPNYSSELNVNALELDDSALYLCASSLRGEQYFGPGTRLTVT.

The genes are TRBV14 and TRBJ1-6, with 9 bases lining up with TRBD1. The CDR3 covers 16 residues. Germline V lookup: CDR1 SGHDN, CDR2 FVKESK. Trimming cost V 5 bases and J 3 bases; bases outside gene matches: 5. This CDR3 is CASSTGGTIYNSPLHF. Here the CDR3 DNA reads TGTGCCAGCAGCACAGGGGGCACCATCTATAATTCACCCCTCCACTTT.

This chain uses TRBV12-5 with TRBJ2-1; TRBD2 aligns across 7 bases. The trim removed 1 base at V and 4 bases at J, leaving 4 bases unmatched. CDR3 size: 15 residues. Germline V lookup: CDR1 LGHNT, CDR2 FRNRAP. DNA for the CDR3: TGTGCTAGTGGTTTGGAGCTAGCGGTATACAATGAGCAGTTCTTC. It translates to CASGLELAVYNEQFF. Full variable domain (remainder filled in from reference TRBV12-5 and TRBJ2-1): DARVTQTPRHKVTEMGQEVTMRCQPILGHNTVFWYRQTMMQGLELLAYFRNRAPLDDSGMPKDRFSAEMPDATLATLKIQPSEPRDSAVYFCASGLELAVYNEQFFGPGTRLTVL.

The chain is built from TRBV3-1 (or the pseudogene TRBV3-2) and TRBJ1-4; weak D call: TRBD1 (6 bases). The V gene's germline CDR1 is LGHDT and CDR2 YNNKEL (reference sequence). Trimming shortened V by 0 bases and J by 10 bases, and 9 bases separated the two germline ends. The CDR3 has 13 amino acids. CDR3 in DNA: TGTGCCAGCAGCCAAGAAGGGGGTAGAAAACTGTTTTTT. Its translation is CASSQEGGRKLFF.

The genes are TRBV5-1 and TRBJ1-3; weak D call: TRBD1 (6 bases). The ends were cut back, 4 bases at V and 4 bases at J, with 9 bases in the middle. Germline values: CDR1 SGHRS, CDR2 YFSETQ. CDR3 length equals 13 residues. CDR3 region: CASSPGHGNTIYF. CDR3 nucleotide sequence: TGCGCCAGCAGCCCGGGACACGGAAACACCATATATTTT.

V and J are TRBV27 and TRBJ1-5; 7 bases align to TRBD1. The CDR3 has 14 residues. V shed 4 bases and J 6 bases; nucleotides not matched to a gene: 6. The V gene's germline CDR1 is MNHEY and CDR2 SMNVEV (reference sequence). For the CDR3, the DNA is TGTGCCAGCAGTTCTGGACAGGCGGCTCAGCCCCAGCATTTT. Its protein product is CASSSGQAAQPQHF.

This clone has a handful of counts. CDR3 sequence (DNA): TGTGCCAGCAGTGCACACAGGGGAGGCAATCAGCCCCAGCATTTT. This gives the protein CASSAHRGGNQPQHF. This chain links TRBV27 with TRBJ1-5; 7 bases line up with TRBD1. Looked up from germline, CDR1 is MNHEY and CDR2 is SMNVEV (reference sequence). Trimming removed 5 bases from V and 2 bases from J; junction bases left unmatched: 6. The CDR3 runs to 15 residues.

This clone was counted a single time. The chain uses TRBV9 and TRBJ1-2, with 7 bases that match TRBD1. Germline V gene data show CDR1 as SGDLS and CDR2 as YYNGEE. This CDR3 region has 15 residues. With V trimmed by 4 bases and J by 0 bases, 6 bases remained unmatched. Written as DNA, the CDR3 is TGTGCCAGCAGCCCTCGGGACAGCACTAACTATGGCTACACCTTC. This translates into CASSPRDSTNYGYTF.

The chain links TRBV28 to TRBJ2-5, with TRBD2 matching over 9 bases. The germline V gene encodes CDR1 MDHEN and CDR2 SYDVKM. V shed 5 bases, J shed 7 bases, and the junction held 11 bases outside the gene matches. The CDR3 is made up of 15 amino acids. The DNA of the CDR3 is TGTGCCAGCAGTAGCGGGGGGCAGTCTCCTGGGACCCAGTACTTC. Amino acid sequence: CASSSGGQSPGTQYF.

CDR3 nucleotide sequence: TGTGCCAGCAGGGCGGGACGGCAAGAGACCCAGTACTTC. Encoded protein: CASRAGRQETQYF. The chain links TRBV5-4 to TRBJ2-5, with D perhaps matching TRBD2 (6 bases). V lost 5 bases to trimming and J lost 2 bases, with 10 bases between them. CDR1 SGHNT and CDR2 YYREEE come from the germline V gene (reference sequence). The CDR3 sequence is 13 residues long.

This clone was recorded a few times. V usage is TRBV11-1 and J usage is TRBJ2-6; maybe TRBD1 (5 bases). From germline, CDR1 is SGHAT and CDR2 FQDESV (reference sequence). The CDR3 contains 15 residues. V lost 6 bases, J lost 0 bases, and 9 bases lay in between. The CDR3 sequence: CASSSGFSGANVLTF. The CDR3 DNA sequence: TGTGCCAGCAGTTCAGGGTTCTCTGGGGCCAACGTCCTGACTTTC.

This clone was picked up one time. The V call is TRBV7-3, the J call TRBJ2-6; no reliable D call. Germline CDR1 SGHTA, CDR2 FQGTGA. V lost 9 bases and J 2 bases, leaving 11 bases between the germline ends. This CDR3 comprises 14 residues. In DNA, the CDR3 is TGTGCCAGTTCGGTCTCGGCTGGGGCCAACGTCCTGACTTTC. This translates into CASSVSAGANVLTF.

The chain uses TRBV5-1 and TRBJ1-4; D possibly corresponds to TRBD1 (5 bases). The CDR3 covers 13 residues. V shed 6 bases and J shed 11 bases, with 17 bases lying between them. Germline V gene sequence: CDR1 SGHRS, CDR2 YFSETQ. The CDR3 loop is CASTPDGGRKLFF. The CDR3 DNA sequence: TGCGCCAGCACCCCGGACGGGGGGAGGAAACTGTTTTTT.

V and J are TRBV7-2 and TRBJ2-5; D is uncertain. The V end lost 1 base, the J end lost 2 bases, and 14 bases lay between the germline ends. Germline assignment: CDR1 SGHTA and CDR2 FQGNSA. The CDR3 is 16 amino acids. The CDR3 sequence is CASSLVPPTPQETQYF. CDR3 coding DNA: TGTGCCAGCAGCTTAGTTCCACCAACTCCTCAAGAGACCCAGTACTTC.

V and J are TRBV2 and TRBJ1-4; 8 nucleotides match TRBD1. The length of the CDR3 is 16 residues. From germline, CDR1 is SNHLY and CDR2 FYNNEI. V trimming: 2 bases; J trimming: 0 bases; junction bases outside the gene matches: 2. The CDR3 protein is CASSEQGAATNEKLFF. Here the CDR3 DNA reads TGTGCCAGCAGTGAACAGGGGGCAGCAACTAATGAAAAACTGTTTTTT.

The CDR3 bases are TGTGCCAGCAGTGAGGGGGGGGCGAACTACGAGCAGTACGTC. It translates to CASSEGGANYEQYV. V is TRBV6-1 and J is TRBJ2-7; the D gene is possibly TRBD2 (7 bases). Trimming removed 3 bases at V and 3 bases at J, with 12 bases between. The germline V gene encodes CDR1 MNHNS and CDR2 SASEGT. This CDR3 is 14 amino acids long.

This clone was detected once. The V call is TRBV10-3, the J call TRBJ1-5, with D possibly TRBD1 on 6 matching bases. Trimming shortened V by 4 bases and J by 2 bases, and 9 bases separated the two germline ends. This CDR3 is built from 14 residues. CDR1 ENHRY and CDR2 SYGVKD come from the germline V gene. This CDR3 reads CAISGRGRNQPQHF. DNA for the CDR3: TGTGCCATCAGTGGCAGGGGACGCAATCAGCCCCAGCATTTT.

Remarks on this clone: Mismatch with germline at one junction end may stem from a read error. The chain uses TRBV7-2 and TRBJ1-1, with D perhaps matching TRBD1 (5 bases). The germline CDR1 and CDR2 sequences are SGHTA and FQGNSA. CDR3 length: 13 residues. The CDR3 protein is CASSSSGNPEAFF. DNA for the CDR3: TGTGCCAGCAGTTCGTCAGGGAACCCTGAAGCTTTCTTT.

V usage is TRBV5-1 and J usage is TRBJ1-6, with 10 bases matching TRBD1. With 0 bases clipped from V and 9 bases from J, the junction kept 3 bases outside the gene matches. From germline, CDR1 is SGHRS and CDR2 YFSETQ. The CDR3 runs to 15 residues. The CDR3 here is CASSLAGDRGSPLHF. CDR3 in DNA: TGCGCCAGCAGCTTGGCCGGGGACAGGGGTTCACCCCTCCACTTT.

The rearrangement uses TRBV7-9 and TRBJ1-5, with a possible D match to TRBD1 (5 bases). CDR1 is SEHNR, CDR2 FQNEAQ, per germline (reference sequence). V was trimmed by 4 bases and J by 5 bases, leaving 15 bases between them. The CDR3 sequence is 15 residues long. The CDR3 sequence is CASSWGWGGDQPQHF. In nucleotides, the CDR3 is TGTGCCAGCAGCTGGGGCTGGGGAGGGGATCAGCCCCAGCATTTT.

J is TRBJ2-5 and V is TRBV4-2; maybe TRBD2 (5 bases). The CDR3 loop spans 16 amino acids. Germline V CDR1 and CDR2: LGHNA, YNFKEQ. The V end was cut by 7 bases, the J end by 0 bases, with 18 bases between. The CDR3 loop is CASNPRAGPYQETQYF. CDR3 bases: TGTGCCAGCAACCCGAGGGCCGGGCCGTACCAAGAGACCCAGTACTTC.

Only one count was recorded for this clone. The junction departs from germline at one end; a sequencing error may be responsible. CDR3 amino acids: CASRDRTREAYGYTF. As DNA, the CDR3 is TGTGCCAGCCGTGACAGGACAAGAGAAGCCTATGGCTACACCTTC. J is TRBJ1-2 and V is TRBV2; maybe TRBD1 (6 bases). The CDR3 contains 15 residues. Germline V gene data show CDR1 as SNHLY and CDR2 as FYNNEI.

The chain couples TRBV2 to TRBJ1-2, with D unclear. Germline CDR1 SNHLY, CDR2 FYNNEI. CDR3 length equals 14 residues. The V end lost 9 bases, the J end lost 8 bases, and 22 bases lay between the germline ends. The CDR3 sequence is CASQTRLTGYGYTF. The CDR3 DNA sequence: TGTGCCAGTCAAACTAGGCTTACCGGCTACGGCTACACCTTC. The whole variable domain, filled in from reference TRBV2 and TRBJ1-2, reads EPEVTQTPSHQVTQMGQEVILRCVPISNHLYFYWYRQILGQKVEFLVSFYNNEISEKSEIFDDQFSVERPDGSNFTLKIRSTKLEDSAMYFCASQTRLTGYGYTFGSGTRLTVV.

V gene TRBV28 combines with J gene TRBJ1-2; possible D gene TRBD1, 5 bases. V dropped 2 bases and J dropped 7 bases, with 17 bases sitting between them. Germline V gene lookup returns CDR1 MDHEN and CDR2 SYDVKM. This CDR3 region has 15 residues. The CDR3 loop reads CASSLGDRGGGGYTF. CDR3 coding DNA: TGTGCCAGCAGTTTAGGGGATAGGGGTGGTGGTGGCTACACCTTC.

The CDR3 DNA is TGTGCCAGCAGCCTCAGGGACTATGAAGCTTTCTTT. As protein: CASSLRDYEAFF. The chain joins TRBV6-2 or TRBV6-3 to TRBJ1-1; D might be TRBD1 (5 bases). The CDR3 covers 12 residues. Per the germline V gene, CDR1 is MNHEY and CDR2 is SVGEGT. Trimming took off 6 bases at V and 7 bases at J, with 12 bases between the two ends.

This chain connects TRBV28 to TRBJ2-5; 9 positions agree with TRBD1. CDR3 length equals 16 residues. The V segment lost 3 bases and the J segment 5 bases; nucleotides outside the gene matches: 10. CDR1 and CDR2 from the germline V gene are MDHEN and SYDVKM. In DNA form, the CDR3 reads TGTGCCAGCAGTTTGAAGGGACAGGGACCGATGGAGACCCAGTACTTC. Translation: CASSLKGQGPMETQYF.

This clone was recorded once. This CDR3 is CASSSTDYGYTF. The CDR3 DNA follows: TGTGCCAGCAGCTCGACAGACTATGGCTACACCTTC. This chain connects TRBV5-4 to TRBJ1-2; tentative D call: TRBD1 (5 bases). CDR1 is SGHNT and CDR2 is YYREEE in the germline V gene (reference sequence). This CDR3 is built from 12 residues. V was pared by 3 bases and J by 3 bases, with 6 bases between. The full variable domain, completed using reference TRBV5-4 and TRBJ1-2, is ETGVTQSPTHLIKTRGQQVTLRCSSQSGHNTVSWYQQALGQGPQFIFQYYREEENGRGNFPPRFSGLQFPNYSSELNVNALELDDSALYLCASSSTDYGYTFGSGTRLTVV.

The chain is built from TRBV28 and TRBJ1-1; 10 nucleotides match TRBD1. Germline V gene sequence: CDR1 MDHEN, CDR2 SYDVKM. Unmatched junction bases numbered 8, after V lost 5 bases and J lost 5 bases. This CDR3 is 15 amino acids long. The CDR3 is CASSGRTGGRTEAFF. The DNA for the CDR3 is TGTGCCAGCAGTGGAAGGACAGGGGGAAGGACTGAAGCTTTCTTT.

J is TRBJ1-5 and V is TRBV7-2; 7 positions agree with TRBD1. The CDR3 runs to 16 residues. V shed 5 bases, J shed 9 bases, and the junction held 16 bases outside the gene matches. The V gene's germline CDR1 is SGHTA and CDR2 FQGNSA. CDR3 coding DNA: TGTGCCAGCAGCCTGGAGGGGACAGTCCCTAAGGGGCCCCAGCATTTT. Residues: CASSLEGTVPKGPQHF.

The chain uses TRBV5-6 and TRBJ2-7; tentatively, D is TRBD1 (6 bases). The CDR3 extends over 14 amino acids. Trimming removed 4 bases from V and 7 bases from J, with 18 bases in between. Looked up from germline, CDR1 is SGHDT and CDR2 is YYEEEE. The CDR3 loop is CASSRDKGLGEQYF. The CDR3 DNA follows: TGTGCCAGCAGCCGGGACAAGGGGTTAGGGGAGCAGTACTTC.